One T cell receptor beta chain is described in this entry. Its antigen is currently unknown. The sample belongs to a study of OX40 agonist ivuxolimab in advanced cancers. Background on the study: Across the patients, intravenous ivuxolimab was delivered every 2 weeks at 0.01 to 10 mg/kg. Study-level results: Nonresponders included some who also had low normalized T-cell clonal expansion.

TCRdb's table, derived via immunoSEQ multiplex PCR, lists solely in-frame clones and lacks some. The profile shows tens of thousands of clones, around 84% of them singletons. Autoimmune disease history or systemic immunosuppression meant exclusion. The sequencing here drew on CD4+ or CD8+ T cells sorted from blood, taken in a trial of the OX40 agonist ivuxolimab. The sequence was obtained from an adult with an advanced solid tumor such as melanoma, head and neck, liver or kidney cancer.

The CDR3 coding sequence is TGTGCCAGCAGTGGGGACTGGACGAACACCGGGGAGCTGTTTTTT. Protein: CASSGDWTNTGELFF. The chain joins TRBV2 to TRBJ2-2; TRBD2 is a possible D gene (6 bases). This CDR3 is 15 amino acids long. Deletions cut 4 bases from V and 0 bases from J, with 9 bases between. From germline, CDR1 is SNHLY and CDR2 FYNNEI.